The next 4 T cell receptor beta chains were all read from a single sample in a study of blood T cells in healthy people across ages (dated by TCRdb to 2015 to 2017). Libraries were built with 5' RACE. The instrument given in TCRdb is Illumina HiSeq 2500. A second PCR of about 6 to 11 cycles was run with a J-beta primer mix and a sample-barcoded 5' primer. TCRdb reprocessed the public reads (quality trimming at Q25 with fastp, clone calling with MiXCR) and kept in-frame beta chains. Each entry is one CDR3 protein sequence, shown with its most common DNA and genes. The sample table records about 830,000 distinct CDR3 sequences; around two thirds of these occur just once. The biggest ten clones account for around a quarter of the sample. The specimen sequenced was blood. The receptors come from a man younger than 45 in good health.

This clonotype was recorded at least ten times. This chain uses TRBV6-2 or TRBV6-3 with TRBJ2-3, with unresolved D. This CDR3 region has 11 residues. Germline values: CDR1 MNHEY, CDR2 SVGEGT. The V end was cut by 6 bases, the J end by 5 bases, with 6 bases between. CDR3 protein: CASRELDTQYF. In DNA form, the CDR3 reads TGTGCCAGCAGGGAATTAGATACGCAGTATTTT.

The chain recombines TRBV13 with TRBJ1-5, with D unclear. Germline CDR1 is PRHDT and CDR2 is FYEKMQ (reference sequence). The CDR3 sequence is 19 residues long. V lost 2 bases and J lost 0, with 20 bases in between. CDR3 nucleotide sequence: TGTGCCAGCAGCTTATCTGGTTGGGGTGCAGCCGGTAGCAATCAGCCCCAGCATTTT. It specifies CASSLSGWGAAGSNQPQHF.

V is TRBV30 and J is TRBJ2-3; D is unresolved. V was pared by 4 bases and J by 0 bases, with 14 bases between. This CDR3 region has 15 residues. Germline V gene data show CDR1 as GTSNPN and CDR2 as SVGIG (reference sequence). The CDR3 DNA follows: TGTGCCTGGACTAGAGACGGACGAAGCACAGATACGCAGTATTTT. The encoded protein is CAWTRDGRSTDTQYF.

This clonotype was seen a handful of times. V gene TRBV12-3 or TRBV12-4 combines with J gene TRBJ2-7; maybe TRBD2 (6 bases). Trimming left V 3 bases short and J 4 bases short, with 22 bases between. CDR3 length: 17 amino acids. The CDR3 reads CASSFRAWGERRYEQYF. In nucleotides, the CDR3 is TGTGCCAGCAGTTTTCGGGCTTGGGGGGAAAGAAGGTACGAGCAGTACTTC.